What follows describes a single TCR beta chain. Its specific antigen is unknown. The entry originates in a study of T cells expressing NK-cell markers (dated by TCRdb to the early 2020s). For the wider study: In sorted CD3+CD56+NKG2C+, CD3+CD56+NKG2C- and CD3+CD56-NKG2C+ T-cell subsets from several donors, TCR beta-chain repertoires were profiled. Randomly selected healthy volunteers, three men and five women, were used as the eight sequenced donors. Among the eight sequenced donors, seven were HCMV-seropositive and one was HCMV-seronegative. Libraries were sequenced as 2 x 150 bp reads on Illumina HiSeq 2000/2500, MiSeq or NextSeq.

HCMV-specific IgG was detected in serum with a commercial ELISA kit to determine HCMV serostatus. Peripheral blood mononuclear cells were isolated from blood by Ficoll density gradient centrifugation. Beyond this particular receptor, the publication reports: Those dominant clonotypes were again the most abundant among CD3+CD56-NKG2C+ cells in a few donors, at roughly 25-60.1%. For roughly 6 donors, the dominant CD3+CD56+NKG2C+ clonotypes were among the top 10 CD8+ clonotypes and accounted for roughly 1.0-8% of CD8+ T cells. It remained unclear whether the expanded NKG2C-expressing T cell clones were specific for HCMV antigens.

The reads were generated on an Illumina HiSeq 2000. The TCR beta cDNA libraries were made using 5'RACE template switching, a step that added both a universal primer site and unique molecular identifiers. Synthesis of cDNA was primed from the TCR beta constant segment and was followed by two consecutive PCR amplification steps. The published analysis was carried out like this. MIGEC was used to demultiplex reads and group the reads by UMI, and MiTCR was used to assemble and quantify clonotypes. To exclude erroneous sequences, any TCR cDNA sequence not supported by at least two reads was discarded. The tcR package was used for downstream repertoire analysis, and clonotypes were matched across fractions by CDR3 nucleotide sequence plus V segment. VDJmatch was used to annotate antigen specificity against VDJdb, with one amino acid substitution in CDR3 allowed. TCRdb reprocessed the raw reads; every CDR3 protein sequence is a single record, and DNA is not supplied. The V and J calls here are based on TCRdb, not the publication. The sample table includes about 260,000 distinct CDR3 sequences. The top ten constitute 0.39% of the sample.

The germline V gene supplies CDR1 MNHEY and CDR2 SVGEGT. The CDR3, cysteine through phenylalanine, is 17 amino acids long. No DNA is given. This clonotype originated in a man between 18 and 29 years old in good health. Donor details come from another sample of the same person, matched by shared clones. Recombination connected TRBV6-2 or TRBV6-3 to TRBJ2-3; TCRdb indicates TRBD1, and absent DNA this call remains unverified. Sequencing used blood T cells: a sorted CD56 or NKG2C T cell subset, CD4+ or CD8+ T cells, or bulk PBMC T cells (not recorded which). The CDR3 in this case is CASSPGRGPSHVDTQYF.